This T cell receptor (beta chain) was sequenced in a study of T cell responses to AZD1222 COVID-19 vaccine (TCRdb year 2021). Regarding the research as a whole: Because spike-specific TCR depth and breadth did not differ between the two schedules, AZD1222 recipients who got a second dose at roughly 4 weeks were pooled with those who got a second dose at roughly 12 weeks. A total of around 240 trial participants underwent TCR sequencing, of whom around 210 had received two doses of AZD1222 and some 26 had received two doses of the MenACWY control vaccine. Trial participants were enrolled by age into 18-55, 56-69 and 70-plus year subgroups, with roughly 150, 30 and 60 TCR-sequenced participants respectively.

Inclusive of the bounding cysteine and phenylalanine, the CDR3 is 17 residues long. Only the CDR3 DNA stays, 51 bases, in frame from base 1. At the junction V is shortened by 5 bases and J by 0 bases, with 17 bases in between. The germline V gene specifies MGHRA as CDR1 and YSYEKL as CDR2. A note on this clone: Its antigen remains unidentified. Base qualities were left out, and no much larger clone turns up one base away.

General conclusions and limits of the study: The vaccine-associated CD4 TCRs covered the entire spike protein, and the dominant responses fell in regions 160-218 and 743-854. Participants were mostly white British and included more females than males, and it was suggested by the authors that clonal diversity may have been underestimated. Because no samples from the day 14 peak response were available, repertoires could be characterized only after the peak T cell response. In the small 56-69-year group, the increase in depth fell short of significance, most likely because of low power. Conclusions about previously exposed vaccinees are limited, since just 6 or 7 AZD1222 recipients were seropositive for SARS-CoV-2 at baseline. Reportedly, almost half of the unique spike-specific TCRs recognized epitopes lying outside the regions that are mutated in the B.1.351 and B.1.1.7 variants. Spike-specific TCR breadth and depth rose significantly after two AZD1222 doses compared with day 0 and with MenACWY recipients.

The CDR3 regions of human TCRbeta chains were analyzed by immunosequencing. The paper's processing steps were these. Repertoire TCRs were matched against a reference library of SARS-CoV-2-specific TCRs generated with the MIRA antigen-specificity platform. Breadth was defined as the fraction of unique TCRs that were SARS-CoV-2-associated, and depth was defined as the fraction of total T cells that were SARS-CoV-2-associated. Each spike-specific TCR was assigned to its reactive spike region and to a CD4 or CD8 class using the MIRA data. Log10-transformed breadth and depth values were compared by one-way ANOVA with Sidak's multiple comparisons tests. The source is immuneACCESS, and TCRdb retained only in-frame sequences with V and J called. Part of the clones is not carried over; for the studies checked, unresolved V genes explain less than half of this, and the remainder is unexplained. V and J calls and clone size come straight from that table; D and trimming were deduced from the DNA. Here the sample has more than 150,000 clones; around 95% occur a single time. Around 0.66% of the sample lies in the top ten.

The time point label here, explained by the study, means: baseline before first vaccination. Vaccinee samples were obtained from the UK trials COV001 and COV002, which included a single-blind randomized controlled phase 2/3 trial of AZD1222 (ChAdOx1 nCoV-19) in healthy adults. Trial participant PBMC samples were collected at day 0 and day 28 after the second dose for TCRbeta chain sequencing. This chain is built from TRBV4-1 and TRBJ1-5; the D segment could be TRBD1, given 6 matching bases. This clonotype originated in an adult in good health. The sequenced sample was peripheral blood, obtained on day 0 of AZD1222 vaccination. The nucleotide sequence reads TGCGCCAGCAGCTCCCCGGGGGCCGATCTTAGCAATCAGCCCCAGCATTTT. Translated, it gives CASSSPGADLSNQPQHF.